The 10 T cell receptor beta chains presented below share a single source sample, sequenced in a study of blood T cell repertoires in COVID-19. The table came from immunoSEQ multiplex PCR; TCRdb's copy has only in-frame clones and leaves some out. Here the sample spans 140,000 to 150,000 clones, 75% to 85% being singletons. What was sequenced was peripheral blood. These TCRs come from a man between 60 and 70 years old with active or convalescent COVID-19.

V gene TRBV7-2 combines with J gene TRBJ1-6; D call uncertain. V was clipped by 5 bases and J by 7 bases, with 12 bases between them. There are 14 residues in the CDR3. Germline V gene lookup returns CDR1 SGHTA and CDR2 FQGNSA. The chain's CDR3 is CASSPTSQNSPLHF. The DNA for the CDR3 is TGTGCCAGCAGCCCGACAAGCCAGAATTCACCCCTCCACTTT. The variable domain in full, with the rest retrieved from reference TRBV7-2 and TRBJ1-6, is GAGVSQSPSNKVTEKGKDVELRCDPISGHTALYWYRQSLGQGLEFLIYFQGNSAPDKSGLPSDRFSAERTGGSVSTLTIQRTQQEDSAVYLCASSPTSQNSPLHFGNGTRLTVT.

The gene calls are TRBV3-1 (or the pseudogene TRBV3-2) and TRBJ2-3; 8 bases map to TRBD2. After removal of 10 bases from V and 0 bases from J, the junction contained 3 bases not matched to a gene. The germline V gene has CDR1 LGHDT and CDR2 YNNKEL (reference sequence). CDR3 length: 13 amino acids. Here the CDR3 DNA reads TGTGCCACCCGGGGGGGTAGCACAGATACGCAGTATTTT. It translates to CATRGGSTDTQYF.

The rearrangement joins TRBV11-3 to TRBJ2-2, with 13 bases that match TRBD2. With V trimmed by 4 bases and J by 6 bases, 8 bases remained unmatched. The germline V gene has CDR1 SGHNT and CDR2 YENEEA. The length of the CDR3 is 17 residues. The CDR3: CASSWTSGSSRAGELFF. The DNA of the CDR3 is TGTGCCAGCAGCTGGACTAGCGGGAGCTCGAGGGCCGGGGAGCTGTTTTTT.

The sample holds a few counts of this clone. The CDR3 sequence is CASTLLQGNQPQHF. For the CDR3, the DNA is TGTGCCAGCACCCTCCTACAGGGAAATCAGCCCCAGCATTTT. The chain uses TRBV2 and TRBJ1-5, with TRBD1 as a possible D gene (6 bases). Germline V gives CDR1 SNHLY, CDR2 FYNNEI. Trimming took off 7 bases at V and 4 bases at J, with 14 bases between the two ends. This CDR3 comprises 14 residues.

J is TRBJ2-2 and V is TRBV7-9, with no clear D. CDR3 length: 16 amino acids. V shed 4 bases and J shed 2 bases, with 14 bases lying between them. CDR1 is SEHNR, CDR2 FQNEAQ, per germline (reference sequence). CDR3 sequence (DNA): TGTGCCAGCAGCTCATCAGGAACTGGCAACACCGGGGAGCTGTTTTTT. Translating it yields CASSSSGTGNTGELFF.

The rearrangement links TRBV7-3 to TRBJ1-1, with TRBD1 identical over 8 bases. The CDR3 sequence is 16 residues long. CDR1 is SGHTA and CDR2 is FQGTGA in the germline V gene. Trimming took 4 bases from V and 4 from J; bases not matched to a gene: 11. CDR3 nucleotide sequence: TGTGCCAGCAGCTCTCACCCCAGGGGGCAAAGCACTGAAGCTTTCTTT. It is translated as CASSSHPRGQSTEAFF. Together with reference TRBV7-3 and TRBJ1-1, the CDR3 gives the full variable domain: GAGVSQTPSNKVTEKGKYVELRCDPISGHTALYWYRQSLGQGPEFLIYFQGTGAADDSGLPNDRFFAVRPEGSVSTLKIQRTERGDSAVYLCASSSHPRGQSTEAFFGQGTRLTVV.

The chain combines TRBV28 with TRBJ2-7, with TRBD2 identical over 12 bases. From germline, CDR1 is MDHEN and CDR2 SYDVKM. Germline trimming cut 6 bases from V and 5 bases from J; bases unmatched to any gene: 5. CDR3 size: 14 residues. CDR3 in amino acids: CASSLTSGSHEQYF. The CDR3, as DNA: TGTGCCAGCAGCCTGACTAGCGGGAGCCACGAGCAGTACTTC.

Only one count was recorded for this clone. The rearrangement uses TRBV5-8 and TRBJ1-2; D call uncertain. Trimming took off 0 bases at V and 6 bases at J, with 9 bases between the two ends. The CDR3 loop spans 13 amino acids. Germline assignment: CDR1 SGHTS and CDR2 YDEGEE. CDR3 in DNA: TGTGCCAGCAGCTTGGCGGTGAGGCATGGCTACACCTTC. Translating gives CASSLAVRHGYTF.

This clone was counted a single time. CDR3 sequence (DNA): TGTGCCAGCAGCGCACCAGGGGTAACTGAAGCTTTCTTT. Translating it yields CASSAPGVTEAFF. V usage is TRBV5-5 and J usage is TRBJ1-1, with D possibly TRBD1 on 6 matching bases. The CDR3 runs 13 residues. Germline-derived CDR1 and CDR2 are SGHKS and YYEKEE (reference sequence). Trimming took 4 bases from V and 5 from J, leaving 12 bases between them.

The chain joins TRBV18 to TRBJ2-3, with 7 bases lining up with TRBD1. This CDR3 comprises 16 residues. Germline V lookup: CDR1 KGHSH, CDR2 LQKENI. Unmatched junction bases numbered 15, after V lost 4 bases and J lost 8 bases. The CDR3 nucleotides are TGTGCCAGCTCACAGTCCGGGACAGAGCGCGTTACTACGCAGTATTTT. Translated: CASSQSGTERVTTQYF.